Listed below are T cell receptor beta chains from one sample, sequenced in a study of OX40 agonist ivuxolimab in advanced cancers. Clones were sequenced by immunoSEQ multiplex PCR, and TCRdb holds only the in-frame ones, with some missing. The sample shows roughly 92,000 clones, about 92% of them seen only once. Material: CD4+ or CD8+ T cells sorted from blood, obtained in a trial of the OX40 agonist ivuxolimab. These receptors originate from an adult with an advanced solid tumor such as melanoma, head and neck, liver or kidney cancer. Both conserved end residues are part of each CDR3. A D gene is named only where the DNA matches it firmly. Rows may omit the clone size; those that give it use once, few, many or a size class.

j_gene: TRBJ2-3; d_gene: TRBD2; abundance: NA; v_gene: TRBV27; CDR3nt: TGTGCCAGCAGCCCCAGACGACTAGCGGGGGGGGCGGATACGCAGTATTTT; CDR3aa: CASSPRRLAGGADTQYF
j_gene: TRBJ1-4; d_gene: NA; abundance: NA; v_gene: TRBV11-2; CDR3nt: TGTGCCAGCAGCTTAGGGGCTGAAAAACTGTTTTTT; CDR3aa: CASSLGAEKLFF
j_gene: TRBJ1-5; d_gene: NA; abundance: NA; v_gene: TRBV5-1; CDR3nt: TGCGCCAGCAGCTTGAGTGCCGGGACAAATCAGCCCCAGCATTTT; CDR3aa: CASSLSAGTNQPQHF
j_gene: TRBJ1-5; d_gene: NA; abundance: NA; v_gene: TRBV15; CDR3nt: TGTGCCACCAGCAGAGATCAAGGGGTACAGCCCCAGCATTTT; CDR3aa: CATSRDQGVQPQHF
j_gene: TRBJ2-7; d_gene: NA; abundance: NA; v_gene: TRBV21-1; CDR3nt: TGTGCCAGTTGGGGACAAGCCTACGAGCAGTACTTC; CDR3aa: CASWGQAYEQYF
j_gene: TRBJ2-1; d_gene: NA; abundance: NA; v_gene: TRBV27; CDR3nt: TGTGCCAGCACCCCCCGCGGGATTCTTTACAATGAGCAGTTCTTC; CDR3aa: CASTPRGILYNEQFF
j_gene: TRBJ2-1; d_gene: TRBD2; abundance: NA; v_gene: TRBV5-1; CDR3nt: TGCGCCAGCAGCCGGGGGGATGAGCAGTTCTTC; CDR3aa: CASSRGDEQFF
j_gene: TRBJ1-1; d_gene: NA; abundance: NA; v_gene: TRBV30; CDR3nt: TGTGCCTGGAGTGTAGGGGCTGGGAACACTGAAGCTTTCTTT; CDR3aa: CAWSVGAGNTEAFF
j_gene: TRBJ1-4; d_gene: NA; abundance: NA; v_gene: TRBV4-3; CDR3nt: TGCGCCAGCAGCCAAGAACCAGGGAGGGCAGCTAATGAAAAACTGTTTTTT; CDR3aa: CASSQEPGRAANEKLFF
j_gene: TRBJ2-1; d_gene: NA; abundance: NA; v_gene: TRBV2; CDR3nt: TGTGCCAGCAGTGAGGGGAGTACTAGTCAACCTGAGCAGTTCTTC; CDR3aa: CASSEGSTSQPEQFF
j_gene: TRBJ1-2; d_gene: NA; abundance: NA; v_gene: TRBV2; CDR3nt: TGTGCCAGCAGTGTTAGTAGTTCGGGCTACACCTTC; CDR3aa: CASSVSSSGYTF
j_gene: TRBJ2-5; d_gene: NA; abundance: NA; v_gene: TRBV18; CDR3nt: TGTGCCAGCTCACCAAGTCGCGGACCCCCCAGGCAAGAGACCCAGTACTTC; CDR3aa: CASSPSRGPPRQETQYF
j_gene: TRBJ2-1; d_gene: TRBD1; abundance: NA; v_gene: TRBV4-1; CDR3nt: TGCGCCAGCAGCTCGGGACAGGGAGGAGAGCAGTTCTTC; CDR3aa: CASSSGQGGEQFF
j_gene: TRBJ2-7; d_gene: NA; abundance: NA; v_gene: TRBV5-5; CDR3nt: TGTGCCAGCAGCTTTTCTAGCTACGAGCAGTACTTC; CDR3aa: CASSFSSYEQYF
j_gene: TRBJ2-7; d_gene: NA; abundance: NA; v_gene: TRBV10-3; CDR3nt: TGTGCCATCAGCACCATTGGTCAGGGCCCGGCCTACGAGCAGTACTTC; CDR3aa: CAISTIGQGPAYEQYF
j_gene: TRBJ2-7; d_gene: NA; abundance: NA; v_gene: TRBV6-1; CDR3nt: TGTGCCAGCAGTGTCTCCGGCATGCCCTACGAGCAGTACTTC; CDR3aa: CASSVSGMPYEQYF
j_gene: TRBJ2-3; d_gene: NA; abundance: NA; v_gene: TRBV19; CDR3nt: TGTGCCAGTAGTGCCGGAGGGCCCGATACGCAGTATTTT; CDR3aa: CASSAGGPDTQYF
j_gene: TRBJ2-7; d_gene: TRBD2; abundance: NA; v_gene: TRBV30; CDR3nt: TGTGCCTGGATACCCACGAGAGCGGGGGGCACCTACGAGCAGTACTTC; CDR3aa: CAWIPTRAGGTYEQYF
j_gene: TRBJ2-4; d_gene: NA; abundance: NA; v_gene: TRBV7-9; CDR3nt: TGTGCCAGCAGCTTAACAGGGACGGTAGACATTCAGTACTTC; CDR3aa: CASSLTGTVDIQYF
j_gene: TRBJ1-1; d_gene: NA; abundance: once; v_gene: TRBV5-6; CDR3nt: TGTGCCAGCAGCTTCTACGGGACTGAAGCTTTCTTT; CDR3aa: CASSFYGTEAFF
j_gene: TRBJ2-5; d_gene: NA; abundance: NA; v_gene: TRBV11-2; CDR3nt: TGTGCCAGCAGCTTAGGGCTAAAGGAGACCCAGTACTTC; CDR3aa: CASSLGLKETQYF
j_gene: TRBJ1-1; d_gene: NA; abundance: once; v_gene: TRBV20-1; CDR3nt: TGCAGGGGGGGAGGAAGCACTGAAGCTTTCTTT; CDR3aa: CRGGGSTEAFF
j_gene: TRBJ1-1; d_gene: NA; abundance: NA; v_gene: TRBV29-1; CDR3nt: TGCAGCGTTCTCAAGGACACTGAAGCTTTCTTT; CDR3aa: CSVLKDTEAFF
j_gene: TRBJ1-6; d_gene: NA; abundance: few; v_gene: TRBV18; CDR3nt: TGTGCCAGCTCACGTACGACCCTTTCACAGGGATTAGAAGTTGTGAGTTCACCCCTCCACTTT; CDR3aa: CASSRTTLSQGLEVVSSPLHF
j_gene: TRBJ2-2; d_gene: TRBD1; abundance: NA; v_gene: TRBV29-1; CDR3nt: TGCAGCGTTCAATTTGTGACAGGGAGCCAAGGGGAGCTGTTTTTT; CDR3aa: CSVQFVTGSQGELFF
j_gene: TRBJ2-2; d_gene: TRBD2; abundance: NA; v_gene: TRBV4-1; CDR3nt: TGCGCCAGCAGCCAAGATCGGGGGGGAGGCACCGGGGAGCTGTTTTTT; CDR3aa: CASSQDRGGGTGELFF
j_gene: TRBJ1-1; d_gene: NA; abundance: NA; v_gene: TRBV9; CDR3nt: TGTGCCAGCAGCATGAGTGGGAATCGGAACACTGAAGCTTTCTTT; CDR3aa: CASSMSGNRNTEAFF
j_gene: TRBJ2-7; d_gene: NA; abundance: NA; v_gene: TRBV6-1; CDR3nt: TGTGCCAGCAGTGTGGTGTCGGGTTACTACGAGCAGTACTTC; CDR3aa: CASSVVSGYYEQYF
j_gene: TRBJ2-1; d_gene: TRBD2; abundance: NA; v_gene: TRBV29-1; CDR3nt: TGCAGCGTTCCCTTACTAGCGGGAGCGGGGGATGAGCAGTTCTTC; CDR3aa: CSVPLLAGAGDEQFF
j_gene: TRBJ1-5; d_gene: TRBD1; abundance: NA; v_gene: TRBV27; CDR3nt: TGTGCCAGCAGTCCTACCGTGGGACAGGTCCCTATGACCCAGCATTTT; CDR3aa: CASSPTVGQVPMTQHF
j_gene: TRBJ1-1; d_gene: TRBD1; abundance: NA; v_gene: TRBV7-8; CDR3nt: TGTGCCAGCAGCATGCGCGGGGAGGGACAGCTTGAAGCTTTCTTT; CDR3aa: CASSMRGEGQLEAFF
j_gene: TRBJ2-3; d_gene: TRBD2; abundance: NA; v_gene: TRBV2; CDR3nt: TGTGCCACCCAGATAGCGGGAGGTACGCAGTATTTT; CDR3aa: CATQIAGGTQYF
j_gene: TRBJ1-2; d_gene: TRBD1; abundance: once; v_gene: TRBV6-5; CDR3nt: TGTGCCAGCAGTTACAGGGGGACAGGGAGGGGAGGTACCTTC; CDR3aa: CASSYRGTGRGGTF
j_gene: TRBJ2-3; d_gene: TRBD2; abundance: NA; v_gene: TRBV7-9; CDR3nt: TGTGCCAGCGGGCCTCATAGCGGGAGTGAAAATACGCAGTATTTT; CDR3aa: CASGPHSGSENTQYF
j_gene: TRBJ2-7; d_gene: NA; abundance: NA; v_gene: TRBV27; CDR3nt: TGTGCCAGCAGTTTAGTAACAGGTGCCTACGAGCAGTACTTC; CDR3aa: CASSLVTGAYEQYF
j_gene: TRBJ2-1; d_gene: NA; abundance: NA; v_gene: TRBV7-9; CDR3nt: TGTGCCAGCAGTAGAGATGGCGGGGCCTCATACAATGAGCAGTTCTTC; CDR3aa: CASSRDGGASYNEQFF